This T cell receptor (beta chain) was retrieved from a study of response to subunit inactivated influenza vaccine. Study-wide results and caveats: T cells newly recruited by each seasonal influenza vaccination are few, the authors suggested.

The CDR3 has 14 residues. Germline V gives CDR1 SGHDT, CDR2 YYEEEE. The V and J ends lost 4 bases and 4 bases respectively, with 14 bases between them. This clonotype appeared a few times. Its antigen is not known. TCRdb re-called the RT-PCR reads through MiXCR, storing one row per CDR3 protein. The table includes more than 450,000 distinct CDR3 sequences, approximately 12% detected once. This sequence joins TRBV5-6 and TRBJ2-5; no firm D call. The sequence derives from a man over 45 who received an inactivated influenza vaccine. Sequenced here: PBMCs from blood, sampled on the day of vaccination. The CDR3 sequence: CASSGGPARETQYF. Written as DNA, the CDR3 is TGTGCCAGCAGCGGCGGACCGGCTAGAGAGACCCAGTACTTC.